The next 28 T cell receptor beta chains were all read from a single sample in a study of blood T cell repertoires in COVID-19. Method: immunoSEQ multiplex PCR; TCRdb's copy keeps in-frame clones and lacks some. The profile shows 200,000 or so clones, 89% of them singletons. Sequencing was performed on peripheral blood. These receptors all come from a man between 60 and 75 years old who had recovered from COVID-19.

The chain joins TRBV5-1 to TRBJ2-7; TRBD1 aligns across 7 bases. The CDR3 contains 13 residues. With 2 bases clipped from V and 3 bases from J, the junction kept 2 bases outside the gene matches. The germline V gene encodes CDR1 SGHRS and CDR2 YFSETQ. The CDR3 DNA reads as TGCGCCAGCAGCTTAAACAGGGGCTACGAGCAGTACTTC. This gives the protein CASSLNRGYEQYF.

V usage is TRBV6-2 or TRBV6-3 and J usage is TRBJ2-5; 12 bases map to TRBD1. The germline gives CDR1 MNHEY, CDR2 SVGEGT. Trimming cost V 2 bases and J 6 bases; bases outside gene matches: 7. The length of the CDR3 is 16 residues. In DNA form, the CDR3 reads TGTGCCAGCAGTTACAAAGGGACAGGGGGCAAGAAGACCCAGTACTTC. Amino acid sequence: CASSYKGTGGKKTQYF.

CDR3 amino acids: CASSHRPGLAGMQETQYF. Here the CDR3 DNA reads TGTGCCAGCAGCCATCGCCCGGGACTAGCGGGCATGCAAGAGACCCAGTACTTC. The J gene is TRBJ2-5, the V gene TRBV14; 12 nucleotides agree with TRBD2. The CDR3 loop spans 18 amino acids. Germline-derived CDR1 and CDR2 are SGHDN and FVKESK. V lost 3 bases to trimming and J lost 2 bases; unmatched junction nucleotides: 10.

This chain links TRBV9 with TRBJ2-7; 7 bases are a match to TRBD2. The CDR3 contains 12 residues. V was pared by 7 bases and J by 7 bases, with 8 bases of the junction left unmatched. Germline-derived CDR1 and CDR2 are SGDLS and YYNGEE. CDR3 sequence reads: CASGGEGGEQYF. The DNA of the CDR3 is TGTGCCAGCGGGGGTGAGGGAGGGGAGCAGTACTTC. Complete variable domain (other parts from reference TRBV9 and TRBJ2-7): DSGVTQTPKHLITATGQRVTLRCSPRSGDLSVYWYQQSLDQGLQFLIQYYNGEERAKGNILERFSAQQFPDLHSELNLSSLELGDSALYFCASGGEGGEQYFGPGTRLTVT.

The chain combines TRBV7-8 with TRBJ2-3; a weak D match, TRBD1 (5 bases). The V gene lost 6 bases and the J gene lost 7 bases, with 11 bases spanning the gap. The CDR3 runs to 12 residues. The germline gives CDR1 SGHVS, CDR2 FQNEAQ. The CDR3 spells CASRGEGNTQYF. For the CDR3, the DNA is TGTGCCAGCAGAGGGGAAGGAAATACGCAGTATTTT.

This clone was recorded a few times. V and J are TRBV19 and TRBJ1-5, with a tentative D call TRBD1 (6 bases). Trimming took off 1 base at V and 1 base at J, with 17 bases between the two ends. Germline CDR1 is LNHDA and CDR2 is SQIVND (reference sequence). This CDR3 region has 18 residues. CDR3 nucleotides: TGTGCCAGTAGTATAGGTTTGGGAGGGGGAGTAAGCAATCAGCCCCAGCATTTT. Translating it yields CASSIGLGGGVSNQPQHF.

CDR3 residues: CASSLSARASRNIQYF. In DNA, the CDR3 is TGTGCCAGCAGTTTATCCGCCAGGGCCAGTCGAAACATTCAGTACTTC. J is TRBJ2-4 and V is TRBV27; perhaps TRBD1 as D (5 bases). V was shortened by 0 bases and J by 6 bases, with 15 bases between the two germline ends. CDR1 is MNHEY, CDR2 SMNVEV, per germline (reference sequence). This CDR3 has 16 amino acids.

This clone has a single count. V is TRBV20-1 and J is TRBJ1-1; a weak D match, TRBD1 (6 bases). Germline V gene lookup returns CDR1 DFQATT and CDR2 SNEGSKA (reference sequence). The CDR3 runs 11 residues. In nucleotides, the CDR3 is TGCAGAGCGACAGGAGGCACTGAAGCTTTCTTT. It yields the protein CRATGGTEAFF.

This sequence joins TRBV6-5 and TRBJ1-1; the D is unclear. Germline V gene sequence: CDR1 MNHEY, CDR2 SVGAGI. V dropped 1 base and J dropped 0 bases, with 12 bases sitting between them. CDR3 length: 16 amino acids. CDR3: CASSYYPIDMNTEAFF. Here the CDR3 DNA reads TGTGCCAGCAGTTACTATCCCATAGACATGAACACTGAAGCTTTCTTT.

The rearrangement joins TRBV20-1 to TRBJ2-5; D remains unclear. This CDR3 has 12 residues. CDR1 and CDR2 from the germline V gene are DFQATT and SNEGSKA (reference sequence). The V end was cut by 5 bases, the J end by 5 bases, with 12 bases between. CDR3 residues: CSARDGEETQYF. CDR3 nucleotide sequence: TGCAGTGCTCGTGACGGAGAGGAGACCCAGTACTTC.

The rearrangement links TRBV6-4 to TRBJ2-5; 11 positions agree with TRBD1. The CDR3 loop spans 15 amino acids. Germline CDR1 MRHNA, CDR2 SNTAGT. V lost 4 bases to trimming and J lost 1 base; unmatched junction nucleotides: 2. The CDR3 protein is CASSAGTGGQETQYF. The CDR3 DNA reads TGTGCCAGCAGTGCCGGGACAGGGGGCCAAGAGACCCAGTACTTC.

Only one count was recorded for this clone. The chain combines TRBV5-6 with TRBJ1-4; D is possibly TRBD1 (5 bases). This CDR3 spans 15 amino acids. Trimming took 5 bases from V and 0 from J, leaving 11 bases between them. From germline, CDR1 is SGHDT and CDR2 YYEEEE. The CDR3: CASSSWGATNEKLFF. The CDR3 region has the DNA TGTGCCAGCAGTTCCTGGGGCGCAACTAATGAAAAACTGTTTTTT.

The chain has TRBV7-2 and TRBJ1-1, with 9 bases lining up with TRBD1. The CDR3 spans 13 residues. Per germline, CDR1 SGHTA and CDR2 FQGNSA. V was clipped by 5 bases and J by 4 bases; unmatched bases: 2. For the CDR3, the DNA is TGTGCCAGCAGCCGGGACAGGGTCACTGAAGCTTTCTTT. The encoded protein is CASSRDRVTEAFF.

The rearrangement links TRBV7-3 to TRBJ1-2; 8 bases are shared with TRBD1. Germline loops: CDR1 SGHTA, CDR2 FQGTGA. The CDR3 is 12 residues long. V lost 5 bases, J lost 8 bases, and 4 bases stayed unmatched. CDR3 amino acids: CASSPTGEGYTF. The CDR3 nucleotides read TGTGCCAGCAGCCCGACAGGGGAAGGCTACACCTTC.

The chain carries TRBV6-1 and TRBJ1-4; 7 positions agree with TRBD1. This CDR3 is 16 amino acids long. Germline V gene data show CDR1 as MNHNS and CDR2 as SASEGT. V lost 1 base to trimming and J lost 8 bases; unmatched junction nucleotides: 10. The CDR3 DNA reads as TGTGCCAGCAGTGAAGACAGGGGAATGGTGAGGGAAAAACTGTTTTTT. Protein product: CASSEDRGMVREKLFF.

The rearrangement links TRBV10-3 to TRBJ2-5; no firm D call. V was trimmed by 2 bases and J by 2 bases, leaving 12 bases between them. CDR3 length: 15 residues. Germline loops: CDR1 ENHRY, CDR2 SYGVKD. Here the CDR3 DNA reads TGTGCCATCAGTGAGGTGATAGACTCTCAAGAGACCCAGTACTTC. Translating it yields CAISEVIDSQETQYF.

V is TRBV3-1 (or the pseudogene TRBV3-2) and J is TRBJ1-2; the D gene is possibly TRBD1 (6 bases). CDR3 size: 17 residues. Deletions cut 0 bases from V and 0 bases from J, with 14 bases between. Germline V CDR1 and CDR2: LGHDT, YNNKEL (reference sequence). CDR3 DNA sequence: TGTGCCAGCAGCCAAGAAGGGGGAGGGGTGACTAACTATGGCTACACCTTC. It encodes CASSQEGGGVTNYGYTF.

The J gene is TRBJ1-1, the V gene TRBV11-2; D unresolved. CDR3 length: 14 residues. V was trimmed by 5 bases and J by 4 bases, leaving 14 bases between them. The germline gives CDR1 SGHAT, CDR2 FQNNGV. CDR3 DNA: TGTGCCAGCAGCCACTACCGGGAAGGCACTGAAGCTTTCTTT. Its protein product is CASSHYREGTEAFF.

The gene calls are TRBV19 and TRBJ1-4; no definite D call. CDR3 length equals 14 residues. In germline, CDR1 is LNHDA, CDR2 SQIVND (reference sequence). V dropped 5 bases and J dropped 5 bases, with 12 bases sitting between them. The CDR3 sequence is CASSQEGRNEKLFF. In DNA, the CDR3 is TGTGCCAGTAGTCAAGAGGGCAGGAATGAAAAACTGTTTTTT. The variable domain in full, with the rest retrieved from reference TRBV19 and TRBJ1-4, is DGGITQSPKYLFRKEGQNVTLSCEQNLNHDAMYWYRQDPGQGLRLIYYSQIVNDFQKGDIAEGYSVSREKKESFPLTVTSAQKNPTAFYLCASSQEGRNEKLFFGSGTQLSVL.

V is TRBV5-1 and J is TRBJ1-1; D is unresolved. Germline lookup yields CDR1 SGHRS and CDR2 YFSETQ. The ends were cut back, 4 bases at V and 2 bases at J, with 9 bases in the middle. The CDR3 covers 13 residues. CDR3 sequence (DNA): TGCGCCAGCAGCCGGGGAGAAAACACTGAAGCTTTCTTT. Residues: CASSRGENTEAFF.

V usage is TRBV24-1 and J usage is TRBJ2-2; perhaps TRBD1 as D (5 bases). The V end was cut by 3 bases, the J end by 1 base, with 8 bases between. This CDR3 is built from 15 residues. The V gene's germline CDR1 is KGHDR and CDR2 SFDVKD. CDR3 bases: TGTGCCACCAGTGATCCCGGACAGAACACCGGGGAGCTGTTTTTT. It yields the protein CATSDPGQNTGELFF.

DNA for the CDR3: TGTGCCAGCAGCTTTGGCTCCTCCTACGAGCAGTACTTC. As protein: CASSFGSSYEQYF. The chain uses TRBV7-3 and TRBJ2-7, with unresolved D. CDR3 size: 13 residues. Trimming took 3 bases from V and 0 from J, leaving 6 bases between them. Germline CDR1 reads SGHTA; CDR2 reads FQGTGA.

The chain has TRBV27 and TRBJ2-7; 9 bases are shared with TRBD1. Losses at the gene ends were 8 bases for V and 2 bases for J; bases not matched to a gene: 4. The CDR3 is 13 residues long. Per germline, CDR1 MNHEY and CDR2 SMNVEV (reference sequence). Here the CDR3 DNA reads TGTGCCAGCGCGCGGACAGGGGCCTACGAGCAGTACTTC. Protein product: CASARTGAYEQYF.

Notes on this clone: The same CDR3 also results from other DNA sequences found in this sample. This rearrangement joins TRBV18 to TRBJ1-1, with 10 bases identical to TRBD1. Trimming removed 6 bases from V and 5 bases from J; junction bases left unmatched: 6. Germline CDR1 KGHSH, CDR2 LQKENI. This CDR3 is 14 amino acids long. The CDR3 region has the DNA TGTGCCAGCTCGCCAGGACAGGGGGGAACTGAAGCTTTCTTT. It encodes CASSPGQGGTEAFF.

The rearrangement links TRBV27 to TRBJ1-2; TRBD1 matches at 11 bases. The CDR3 loop spans 13 amino acids. The V and J ends lost 6 bases and 8 bases, in that order; junction bases with no gene match: 5. From germline, CDR1 is MNHEY and CDR2 SMNVEV (reference sequence). CDR3 amino acids: CASRGTGGHGYTF. DNA for the CDR3: TGTGCCAGCAGAGGGACAGGGGGTCACGGCTACACCTTC.

J is TRBJ1-5 and V is TRBV11-3; 9 nucleotides match TRBD1. The junction had 11 bases not matched to a gene; V was cut back by 4 bases and J by 4 bases. Germline values: CDR1 SGHNT, CDR2 YENEEA. The CDR3 loop spans 17 amino acids. The CDR3: CASSWRAGTGHNQPQHF. The CDR3 nucleotides are TGTGCCAGCAGCTGGAGGGCCGGGACAGGGCATAATCAGCCCCAGCATTTT.

The J gene is TRBJ2-3, the V gene TRBV5-1, with 7 bases lining up with TRBD1. J gave up 4 bases and V 0 bases, and 2 bases lay outside the gene matches. The CDR3 is made up of 14 amino acids. Looked up from germline, CDR1 is SGHRS and CDR2 is YFSETQ. The CDR3 region has the DNA TGCGCCAGCAGCTTGGGGGACAGAGCAGATACGCAGTATTTT. Amino acids: CASSLGDRADTQYF.

This chain connects TRBV19 to TRBJ2-2, with D possibly being TRBD2 (6 bases). Germline CDR1 is LNHDA and CDR2 is SQIVND (reference sequence). CDR3 length: 15 amino acids. V lost 3 bases, J lost 3 bases, and 11 bases lay in between. CDR3 bases: TGTGCCAGTAGTATCGGGGGTTGGGACACCGGGGAGCTGTTTTTT. It yields the protein CASSIGGWDTGELFF.